This T cell receptor beta chain derives from a study of T cells after posttransplantation cyclophosphamide. General study points: Recipient CMV seropositivity and CMV reactivation strongly tracked TRB clonality. Donor CD8+ memory clones often dominated recipient blood repertoires at later times. Blood and skin or GI T cell repertoires showed limited TRB overlap.

Method: immunoSEQ multiplex PCR; TCRdb's copy keeps in-frame clones and lacks some. The repertoire holds tens of thousands of clones, just under 95% seen once, with around 3.1% in the top ten. For this clone: Its target is unknown.

This CDR3 contains 16 residues. Germline CDR1 and CDR2: SGHTA and FQGNSA. Trimming removed 0 bases from V and 4 bases from J, with 12 bases in between. The clonotype originates from a woman aged 30 to 39 in good health and a related stem cell transplant donor. The source material was PBMCs. V and J are TRBV7-2 and TRBJ2-2; D is ambiguous. This chain's CDR3 is CASSLAPGLTTGELFF. CDR3 coding DNA: TGTGCCAGCAGCTTAGCGCCCGGTCTCACCACCGGGGAGCTGTTTTTT.